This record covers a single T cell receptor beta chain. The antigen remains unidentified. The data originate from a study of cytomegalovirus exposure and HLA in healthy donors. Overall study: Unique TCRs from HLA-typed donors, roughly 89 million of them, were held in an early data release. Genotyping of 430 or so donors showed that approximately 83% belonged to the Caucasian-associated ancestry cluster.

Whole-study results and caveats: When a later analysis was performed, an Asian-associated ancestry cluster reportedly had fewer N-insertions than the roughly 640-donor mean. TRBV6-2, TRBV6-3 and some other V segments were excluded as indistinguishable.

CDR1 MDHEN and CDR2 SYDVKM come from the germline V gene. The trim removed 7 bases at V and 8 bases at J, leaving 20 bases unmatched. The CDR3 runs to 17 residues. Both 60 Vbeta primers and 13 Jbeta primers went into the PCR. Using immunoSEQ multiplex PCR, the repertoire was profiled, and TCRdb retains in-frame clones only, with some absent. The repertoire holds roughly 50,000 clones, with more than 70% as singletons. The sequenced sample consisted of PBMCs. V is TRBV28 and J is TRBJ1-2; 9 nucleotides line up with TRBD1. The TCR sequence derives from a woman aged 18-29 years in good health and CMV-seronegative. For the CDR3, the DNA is TGTGCCAGCACACCTACAGTCAACCGGGACAGGGCGGCCGGCTACACCTTC. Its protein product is CASTPTVNRDRAAGYTF.